This T cell receptor beta chain came from a study of T cells in Graves' hyperthyroidism and ophthalmopathy. Notes on this clonotype: A clone one base away is much larger, so this may be a read error.

The germline gives CDR1 SGHAT, CDR2 FQDESV (reference sequence). The CDR3 is 13 amino acids. The germline V and J ends were trimmed by 5 bases and 11 bases, with 18 bases remaining between them. The source material, RNA transcripts, was used to amplify TCR beta CDR3 regions. First-round RT-PCR of the TCR CDR3 relied on the HTBI primer set. One entry per CDR3 protein results from TCRdb running MiXCR on the multiplex PCR reads. The top ten clones hold 40% of a sample with about 380,000 distinct CDR3 sequences, approximately 18% of them seen once. The V and J genes are TRBV11-1 and TRBJ1-1; D is undetermined. The sample taken for sequencing was blood. This receptor was taken from a man aged 18 to 29 with Graves' ophthalmopathy. The CDR3: CASSLGVGPAAFF. The CDR3 DNA follows: TGTGCCAGCAGCCTAGGCGTGGGCCCGGCCGCTTTCTTT.